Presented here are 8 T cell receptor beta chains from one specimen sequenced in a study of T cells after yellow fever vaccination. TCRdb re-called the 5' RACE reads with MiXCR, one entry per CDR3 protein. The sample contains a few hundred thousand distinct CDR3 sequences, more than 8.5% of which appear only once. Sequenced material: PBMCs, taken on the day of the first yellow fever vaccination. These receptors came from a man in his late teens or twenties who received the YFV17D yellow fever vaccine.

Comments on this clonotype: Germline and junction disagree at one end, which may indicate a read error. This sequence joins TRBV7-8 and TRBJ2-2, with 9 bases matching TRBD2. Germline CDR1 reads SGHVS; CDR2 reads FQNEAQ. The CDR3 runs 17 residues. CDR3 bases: TGTGCCAGCAACTTAGTCTATGCGGGGGGGCTCTCCGGGGAGCTGTTTTTT. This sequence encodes CASNLVYAGGLSGELFF. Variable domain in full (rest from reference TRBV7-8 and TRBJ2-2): GAGVSQSPRYKVAKRGQDVALRCDPISGHVSLFWYQQALGQGPEFLTYFQNEAQLDKSGLPSDRFFAERPEGSVSTLKIQRTQQEDSAVYLCASNLVYAGGLSGELFFGEGSRLTVL.

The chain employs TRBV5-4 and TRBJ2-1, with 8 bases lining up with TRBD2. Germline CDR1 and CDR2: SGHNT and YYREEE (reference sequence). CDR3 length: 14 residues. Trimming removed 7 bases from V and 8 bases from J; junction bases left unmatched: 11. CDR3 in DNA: TGTGCCAGCGCGAGCCGGGGGGGCCGCGATGAGCAGTTCTTC. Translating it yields CASASRGGRDEQFF. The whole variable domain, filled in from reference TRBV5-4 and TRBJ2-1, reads ETGVTQSPTHLIKTRGQQVTLRCSSQSGHNTVSWYQQALGQGPQFIFQYYREEENGRGNFPPRFSGLQFPNYSSELNVNALELDDSALYLCASASRGGRDEQFFGPGTRLTVL.

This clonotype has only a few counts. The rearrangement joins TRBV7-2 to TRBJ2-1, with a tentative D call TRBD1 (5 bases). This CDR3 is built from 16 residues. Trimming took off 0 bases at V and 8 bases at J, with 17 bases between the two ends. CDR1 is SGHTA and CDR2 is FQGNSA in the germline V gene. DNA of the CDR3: TGTGCCAGCAGCTTAGCTCCGTCCGGAAGGGGCGATGAGCAGTTCTTC. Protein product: CASSLAPSGRGDEQFF.

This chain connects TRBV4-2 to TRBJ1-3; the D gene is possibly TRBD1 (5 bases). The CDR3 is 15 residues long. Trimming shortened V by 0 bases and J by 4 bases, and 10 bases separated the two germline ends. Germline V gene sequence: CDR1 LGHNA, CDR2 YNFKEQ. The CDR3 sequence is CASSQEWKGGNTIYF. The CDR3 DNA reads TGTGCCAGCAGCCAAGAATGGAAGGGGGGAAACACCATATATTTT.

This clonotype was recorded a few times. The CDR3 nucleotides are TGCGCCAGCAGGTTCGTCATACAGGGGAAGGGGTACGAGCAGTACTTC. It translates to CASRFVIQGKGYEQYF. The chain couples TRBV5-1 to TRBJ2-7; 7 nucleotides match TRBD1. The CDR3 spans 16 residues. Trimming took 5 bases from V and 4 from J; bases not matched to a gene: 15. The germline V gene encodes CDR1 SGHRS and CDR2 YFSETQ. The full variable domain, completed using reference TRBV5-1 and TRBJ2-7, is KAGVTQTPRYLIKTRGQQVTLSCSPISGHRSVSWYQQTPGQGLQFLFEYFSETQRNKGNFPGRFSGRQFSNSRSEMNVSTLELGDSALYLCASRFVIQGKGYEQYFGPGTRLTVT.

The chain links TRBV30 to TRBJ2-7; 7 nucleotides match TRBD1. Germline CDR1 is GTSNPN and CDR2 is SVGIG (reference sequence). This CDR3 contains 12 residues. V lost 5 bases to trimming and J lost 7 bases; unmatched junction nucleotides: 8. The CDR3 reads CAWSQGPGEQYF. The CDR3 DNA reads TGTGCCTGGTCACAGGGGCCAGGAGAGCAGTACTTC.

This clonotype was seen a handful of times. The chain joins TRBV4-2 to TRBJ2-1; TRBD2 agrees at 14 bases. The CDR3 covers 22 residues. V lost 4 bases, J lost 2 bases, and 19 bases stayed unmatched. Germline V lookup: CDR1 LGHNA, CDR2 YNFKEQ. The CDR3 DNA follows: TGTGCCAGCAGCCGCGACAGGGGGATGAGGACTAGCGGGGGGTCCCCCTACAATGAGCAGTTCTTC. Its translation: CASSRDRGMRTSGGSPYNEQFF.

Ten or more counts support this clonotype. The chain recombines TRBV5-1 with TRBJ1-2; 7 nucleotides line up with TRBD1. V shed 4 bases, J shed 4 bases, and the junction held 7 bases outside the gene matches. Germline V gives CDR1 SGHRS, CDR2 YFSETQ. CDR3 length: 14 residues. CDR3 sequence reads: CASSRTRDSYGYTF. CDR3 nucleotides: TGCGCCAGCAGCCGTACCCGGGACAGCTATGGCTACACCTTC.